This T cell receptor beta chain was captured in a study of blood T cell repertoires in COVID-19. Background on the study: From T cells, B-cell-depleted T cells, or PBMCs came the material, which was cDNA or gDNA.

Seattle cases were enrolled at active infection and followed longitudinally. The V and J ends lost 6 bases and 0 bases, in that order; junction bases with no gene match: 14. The CDR3 runs 18 residues. Germline V gives CDR1 SGHKS, CDR2 YYEKEE (reference sequence). Assay used: immunoSEQ multiplex PCR; TCRdb lists only in-frame clones, some missing. The data hold 400,000 or so clones, with 89% observed a single time. This clone was recorded only once. The V gene is TRBV5-5, the J gene TRBJ1-5; TRBD1 agrees at 8 bases. The TCR originated in a woman in her thirties or forties with COVID-19, enrolled during active disease. The material sequenced was peripheral blood. The CDR3: CASTQGTGKGFSNQPQHF. The CDR3, as DNA: TGTGCCAGCACCCAGGGGACAGGTAAGGGGTTTAGCAATCAGCCCCAGCATTTT.